The clone carrying this T cell receptor (beta chain) was observed a few times. This sample is drawn from a study of T cells after yellow fever vaccination. TCRdb re-called the 5' RACE reads with MiXCR, one entry per CDR3 protein. The data show some 320,000 distinct CDR3 sequences, 8.7% seen once. Trimming removed 0 bases from V and 1 base from J, with 7 bases in between. Germline V gene sequence: CDR1 LGHDT, CDR2 YNNKEL (reference sequence). This CDR3 has 15 amino acids. This material consisted of PBMCs, taken on the day of the first yellow fever vaccination. The J gene is TRBJ1-3, the V gene TRBV3-1; no clear D. The sequence was obtained from a man aged 18 to 30 who received the YFV17D yellow fever vaccine. CDR3 in amino acids: CASSQEGASGNTIYF. In DNA, the CDR3 is TGTGCCAGCAGCCAAGAAGGAGCTTCTGGAAACACCATATATTTT. The variable domain in full, with the rest retrieved from reference TRBV3-1 and TRBJ1-3, is DTAVSQTPKYLVTQMGNDKSIKCEQNLGHDTMYWYKQDSKKFLKIMFSYNNKELIINETVPNRFSPKSPDKAHLNLHINSLELGDSAVYFCASSQEGASGNTIYFGEGSWLTVV.